This T cell receptor (beta chain) originates from a study of human T cells and chemical hapten exposure. Overall study findings and caveats: TCRs exceeding a frequency of 1 in 1000 stayed unchanged under DPC sensitization.

The germline V gene encodes CDR1 MNHNS and CDR2 SASEGT. Trimming cost V 3 bases and J 4 bases, with 9 bases left between them. This CDR3 has 13 residues. The time point was: healthy volunteer bleed at 6 weeks. Total RNA was isolated from unfractionated whole blood. As the library was built, unique molecular identifiers were attached to individual cDNA molecules. Authors' methods: Samples contained a median of about 96,000 TCRs, with a range of about 23,224 to 690,600. TCRdb re-called the RACE reads through MiXCR, storing one row per CDR3 protein. The V and J calls come from TCRdb's annotation, not from the publication. This sample yields about 77,000 distinct CDR3 sequences, of which around 9.3% are seen a single time; about 1.7% belongs to the top ten. There are a few counts of this clonotype. Its antigen is unknown.

Sequencing used whole blood. This TCR came from a female donor in good health. Some clones in this sample may be carry-over from other donors' samples. The genes are TRBV6-1 and TRBJ1-1, with unresolved D. CDR3 DNA sequence: TGTGCCAGCAGTGAGCGGGGTTCCACTGAAGCTTTCTTT. Its translation: CASSERGSTEAFF.